A selection of T cell receptor beta chains follows, all from one sample in a study of T cells in Graves' hyperthyroidism and ophthalmopathy. From the multiplex PCR reads, TCRdb called clonotypes with MiXCR, one entry per CDR3 protein. The repertoire holds about 350,000 distinct CDR3 sequences, with 15% to 20% as singletons. Sequenced input: blood. The origin of the receptors is a woman in her 40s with Graves' ophthalmopathy. CDR3s include the opening cysteine and the closing phenylalanine or tryptophan. A D gene is named only where the DNA matches it firmly. Clone size is not always given. Where it is, it says once, few, many or a class for expanded clones.

TRBV6-1	TRBJ2-2	NA	15	NA	TGTGCCAGCAGTCGACAGATTATCAACACCGGGGAGCTGTTTTTT	CASSRQIINTGELFF
TRBV29-1	TRBJ1-1	many	15	NA	TGCAGCTACTACGTCGTTGGCCAGAAATGGACTGAAGCTTTCTTT	CSYYVVGQKWTEAFF
TRBV28	TRBJ2-5	NA	11	NA	TGTGCCAGCAGCTTCATGGTGACCCAGTACTTC	CASSFMVTQYF
TRBV24-1	TRBJ1-1	many	13	NA	TGTGCCACCAGTGGCATGAGGGGGACTGAAGCTTTCTTT	CATSGMRGTEAFF
TRBV28	TRBJ1-3	NA	15	NA	TGTGCCAGCAGTTTTGGGGGCAGCCCTGGAAACACCATATATTTT	CASSFGGSPGNTIYF
TRBV28	TRBJ1-2	many	15	TRBD1	TGTGCCACCCACCGGGGGGGACAGGGTGGCTATGGCTACACCTTC	CATHRGGQGGYGYTF
TRBV12-3/TRBV12-4	TRBJ1-5	many	15	NA	TGTGCCAGCAGTTTAATAGGACAAGGGAATCAGCCCCAGCATTTT	CASSLIGQGNQPQHF
TRBV6-1	TRBJ1-2	many	11	NA	TGTGCCAGCAACATCGGCTATGGCTACACCTTC	CASNIGYGYTF
TRBV27	TRBJ2-7	many	14	TRBD1	TGTGCCAGCAGTCCGAGGACAGGGGGCTACGAGCAGTACTTC	CASSPRTGGYEQYF
TRBV28	TRBJ2-2	many	11	NA	TGTGCTTCAAGGGGTCCCGGGGAGCTGTTTTTT	CASRGPGELFF
TRBV2	TRBJ2-5	few	14	NA	TGTGCCAGCGGATACCGGGACGGACAAGAGACCCAGTACTTC	CASGYRDGQETQYF
TRBV6-2/TRBV6-3	TRBJ2-2	many	12	TRBD1	TGTGCCAGCTACAGGGGCACCGGGGAGCTGTTTTTT	CASYRGTGELFF
TRBV11-1	TRBJ1-1	few	17	TRBD1	TGTGCCAGCAGCTTGTCCGGACTCGGACAGGCGGGCACTGAAGCTTTCTTT	CASSLSGLGQAGTEAFF
TRBV12-3/TRBV12-4	TRBJ1-5	few	12	NA	TGTGCCAGCAGCAGGGGAAATCTGCCCCAGCATTTT	CASSRGNLPQHF
TRBV28	TRBJ2-7	NA	14	NA	TGTGCCAGCAGTACACCGACGTTCTCCTACGAGCAGTACTTC	CASSTPTFSYEQYF
TRBV11-1	TRBJ1-1	many	17	TRBD1	TGTGCCAGCAGCCGATACGGGGACAGCGCGAGACGGACTGAAGCTTTCTTT	CASSRYGDSARRTEAFF
TRBV6-5	TRBJ1-2	many	16	NA	TGTGCCAGCAGTTACTCAGCCGCAGCTAATAACTATGGCTACACCTTC	CASSYSAAANNYGYTF
TRBV20-1	TRBJ2-7	many	12	NA	TGCAGTGCTAGCACGGGGCTCTACGAGCAGTACTTC	CSASTGLYEQYF
TRBV28	TRBJ1-6	many	16	NA	TGTGCCAGCAGTCCCACCGGGAGAGACTATAATTCACCCCTCCACTTT	CASSPTGRDYNSPLHF
TRBV18	TRBJ1-2	NA	14	TRBD1	TGTGCCAGCTCACCACAGACAGGGGATAGTGGCTACACCTTC	CASSPQTGDSGYTF
TRBV7-2	TRBJ2-7	many	14	TRBD2	TGTGCCAGCCAACGGGAGGTTAGCTCCTACGAGCAGTACTTC	CASQREVSSYEQYF
TRBV28	TRBJ2-7	many	18	NA	TGTGCCAGCAGTTTAGAAGGTTGGCCGACAGCCACCTCCTACGAGCAGTACTTC	CASSLEGWPTATSYEQYF
TRBV5-1	TRBJ2-3	many	16	TRBD2	TGCGCAAGCCGGGGGGGGAGACTTCGAGGCACAGATACGCAGTATTTT	CASRGGRLRGTDTQYF
TRBV3-1	TRBJ1-1	NA	14	NA	TGTGCCAGCAGCCAAGTGCCCGTGAACACTGAAGCTTTCTTT	CASSQVPVNTEAFF
TRBV6-5	TRBJ2-5	many	14	TRBD1	TGTGCCAGCAGCCGGACAGGGGGCAGGGAGACCCAGTACTTC	CASSRTGGRETQYF
TRBV14	TRBJ2-1	NA	15	NA	TGTGCCAGCAGCGGTGGGACACGTTCCTACAATGAGCAGTTCTTC	CASSGGTRSYNEQFF
TRBV19	TRBJ1-5	many	12	NA	TGTGCCAGTAGCAGGAGGGAACAGCCCCAGCATTTT	CASSRREQPQHF
TRBV6-1	TRBJ2-7	few	10	NA	TGTGCCAGCAAGGCTAGCGAGCAGTACTTC	CASKASEQYF
TRBV6-5	TRBJ2-5	many	16	TRBD2	TGTGCCAGCAGTTACTCGTCGCTAGCGGGAGTGGAGACCCAGTACTTC	CASSYSSLAGVETQYF
TRBV28	TRBJ1-5	few	15	NA	TGTGCCAGCGTTTTGGGAGGAGGGGCCTATCAGCCCCAGCATTTT	CASVLGGGAYQPQHF
TRBV27	TRBJ1-1	many	15	NA	TGTGCCAGCAGTCAAGACGGACGGAGGAACACTGAAGCTTTCTTT	CASSQDGRRNTEAFF
TRBV7-9	TRBJ2-1	many	16	TRBD2	TGTGCCAGCAGCTTGGTGAGCGGGGGCTCCTACAATGAGCAGTTCTTC	CASSLVSGGSYNEQFF
TRBV11-1	TRBJ2-1	NA	15	NA	TGTGCCAGCAGCCCCGAGAACGGGAAGTCCTACGAGCAGTTCTTC	CASSPENGKSYEQFF
TRBV6-2/TRBV6-3	TRBJ1-2	many	12	NA	TGTGCCAGCAGTGACCTGAGCTATGGCTACACCTTC	CASSDLSYGYTF
TRBV6-5	TRBJ1-2	many	13	NA	TGTGCCAGCAGTTTTCAGGGAGGTCATGGCTACACCTTC	CASSFQGGHGYTF
TRBV28	TRBJ2-7	few	14	NA	TGTGCCAGCAGTTTAAGCGGGCTTACCTACGAGCAGTACTTC	CASSLSGLTYEQYF
TRBV6-5	TRBJ2-7	many	13	NA	TGTGCCAGCAGTTCCTATTCCCAGTACGAGCAGTACTTC	CASSSYSQYEQYF
TRBV11-2	TRBJ2-5	many	14	NA	TGTGCCAGCAGCCAAAACGTGTTTCAAGAGACCCAGTACTTC	CASSQNVFQETQYF
TRBV7-3	TRBJ1-5	many	14	NA	TGTGCCAGCAGCTTAAAAGCCAGCAATCAGCCCCAGCATTTT	CASSLKASNQPQHF
TRBV28	TRBJ2-6	many	19	TRBD1	TGTGCCAGCAGTAAGTCTAGGGGCAGGGGGCTCGCTGGGGCCAGCGTCCTGACTTTC	CASSKSRGRGLAGASVLTF
TRBV28	TRBJ2-7	many	15	NA	TGTGCCAGCAGTCAAAACCGGGACAATTCCTACGAGCAGTACTTC	CASSQNRDNSYEQYF